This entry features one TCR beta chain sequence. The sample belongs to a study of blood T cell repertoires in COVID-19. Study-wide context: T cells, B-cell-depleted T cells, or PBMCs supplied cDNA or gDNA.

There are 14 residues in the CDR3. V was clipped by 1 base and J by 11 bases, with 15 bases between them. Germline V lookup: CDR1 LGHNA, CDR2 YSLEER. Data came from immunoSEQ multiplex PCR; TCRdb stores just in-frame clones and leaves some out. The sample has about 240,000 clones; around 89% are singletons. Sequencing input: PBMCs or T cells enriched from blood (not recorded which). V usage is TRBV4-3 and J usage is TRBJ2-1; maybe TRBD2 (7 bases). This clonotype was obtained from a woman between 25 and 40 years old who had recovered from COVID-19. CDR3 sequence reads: CASSQGDGGLQQFF. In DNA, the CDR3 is TGCGCCAGCAGCCAAGGGGACGGGGGGCTTCAGCAGTTCTTC.